The clone carrying this T cell receptor beta chain was observed a handful of times. The antigen is undetermined. This sample is part of a study of cytomegalovirus exposure and HLA in healthy donors. Study overall: The Caucasian-associated ancestry cluster held under 90% of some 420 genotyped donors. Study-level findings and limits: A missense variant in DCLRE1C was later tied to TCR beta V- and J-gene trimming.

Germline-derived CDR1 and CDR2 are SGHRS and YFSETQ. V was clipped by 1 base and J by 4 bases; unmatched bases: 7. The CDR3 runs 15 residues. The PCR used 60 Vbeta and 13 Jbeta primers. Authors' processing steps: Counted up in a later analysis, unique TCR beta chains came to approximately 83 million, with around 10 million shared. Repertoires were generated with immunoSEQ multiplex PCR, while TCRdb's copy carries only in-frame clones and drops some. Clonal size and the V and J genes are those of that table, whereas D and trimming came from the DNA. The sample has about 120,000 clones, 80% seen once; the top ten hold 8.8%.

The gene calls are TRBV5-1 and TRBJ1-2, with 7 nucleotides matching TRBD1. The clonotype originates from a female donor in good health and CMV-seropositive. The material sequenced was PBMCs. The CDR3 DNA reads TGCGCCAGCAGCTTGCAGGGGGACGGGGGCTATGGCTACACCTTC. It yields the protein CASSLQGDGGYGYTF.